The clone carrying this TCR beta chain has just a few counts. The data were taken from a study of blood T cell repertoires in COVID-19. The table came from immunoSEQ multiplex PCR; TCRdb's copy has only in-frame clones and leaves some out. The data contain a few hundred thousand clones, 75% to 90% of them singletons. Adults between roughly 18 and 90 years of age took part from under 30 US areas. CDR3 length: 14 residues. J was trimmed by 5 bases and V by 5 bases; bases with no gene match: 4. Germline lookup yields CDR1 SEHNR and CDR2 FQNEAQ (reference sequence). The chain carries TRBV7-9 and TRBJ1-4, with TRBD1 matching 8 bases. Sequencing input: PBMCs or T cells enriched from blood (not recorded which). The TCR sequence derives from a woman aged 40 to 55 who had recovered from COVID-19. Here the CDR3 DNA reads TGTGCCAGCAGCCCAGGGGGCGGGAATGAAAAACTGTTTTTT. It codes for CASSPGGGNEKLFF. Complete variable domain (other parts from reference TRBV7-9 and TRBJ1-4): DTGVSQNPRHKITKRGQNVTFRCDPISEHNRLYWYRQTLGQGPEFLTYFQNEAQLEKSRLLSDRFSAERPKGSFSTLEIQRTEQGDSAMYLCASSPGGGNEKLFFGSGTQLSVL.